This T cell receptor beta chain was captured by sequencing in a study of T cells in pancreatic ductal adenocarcinoma. Study-wide results and limits: No significant tumor-blood clonality difference; means were about 0.1 and 0.07. Enrichment of CD45RO+ effector over naive T cells in tumors may bias clonality. Results skew toward the minority of patients with early-stage disease. Blood had more productive templates and about 7.9-fold more unique clonotypes than tumor.

Surgery without prior neoadjuvant therapy was the treatment of the selected pancreatic ductal adenocarcinoma patients. About this clone: What it binds is unknown.

The data were produced by immunoSEQ multiplex PCR, yet TCRdb's version contains in-frame clones alone and is incomplete. The table shows approximately 97,000 clones, with nearly 95% occurring only once. V was cut by 3 bases and J by 7 bases, with 12 bases left in between. The CDR3 runs 13 residues. CDR1 SGHAT and CDR2 FQNNGV come from the germline V gene. J is TRBJ2-5 and V is TRBV11-2; tentatively, D is TRBD2 (5 bases). This receptor was taken from a human donor with pancreatic ductal adenocarcinoma. Material: PBMCs. CDR3 in DNA: TGTGCCAGCAGCTTCATCAAGGAGGCGACCCAGTACTTC. Translating it yields CASSFIKEATQYF.